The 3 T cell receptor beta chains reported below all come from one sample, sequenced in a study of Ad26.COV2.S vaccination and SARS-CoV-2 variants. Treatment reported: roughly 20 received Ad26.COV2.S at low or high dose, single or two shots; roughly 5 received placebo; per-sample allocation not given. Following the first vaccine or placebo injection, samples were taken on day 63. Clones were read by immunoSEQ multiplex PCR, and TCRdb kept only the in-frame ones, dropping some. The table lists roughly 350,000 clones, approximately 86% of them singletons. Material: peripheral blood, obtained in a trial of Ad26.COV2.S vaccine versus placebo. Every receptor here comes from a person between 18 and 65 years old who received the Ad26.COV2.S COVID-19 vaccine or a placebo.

CDR3 sequence reads: CASSWGQGANTGELFF. CDR3 nucleotide sequence: TGTGCCAGCAGCTGGGGACAGGGGGCTAACACCGGGGAGCTGTTTTTT. The J gene is TRBJ2-2, the V gene TRBV5-5; the match to TRBD1 covers 12 bases. The V segment lost 3 bases and the J segment 2 bases; nucleotides outside the gene matches: 2. The CDR3 has 16 amino acids. Per the germline V gene, CDR1 is SGHKS and CDR2 is YYEKEE (reference sequence).

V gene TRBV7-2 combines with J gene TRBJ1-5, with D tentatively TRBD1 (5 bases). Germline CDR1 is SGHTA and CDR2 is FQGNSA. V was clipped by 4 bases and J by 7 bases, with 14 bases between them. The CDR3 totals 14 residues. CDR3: CASSSQGVGQPQHF. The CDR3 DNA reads TGTGCCAGCAGCTCCCAGGGAGTTGGGCAGCCCCAGCATTTT. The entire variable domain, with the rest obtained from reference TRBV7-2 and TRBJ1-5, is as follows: GAGVSQSPSNKVTEKGKDVELRCDPISGHTALYWYRQSLGQGLEFLIYFQGNSAPDKSGLPSDRFSAERTGGSVSTLTIQRTQQEDSAVYLCASSSQGVGQPQHFGDGTRLSIL.

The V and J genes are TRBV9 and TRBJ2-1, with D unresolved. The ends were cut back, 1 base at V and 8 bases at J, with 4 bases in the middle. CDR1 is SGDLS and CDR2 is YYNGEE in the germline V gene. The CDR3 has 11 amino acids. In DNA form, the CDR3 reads TGTGCCAGCAGCGTAAGCTATGAGCAGTTCTTC. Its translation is CASSVSYEQFF.